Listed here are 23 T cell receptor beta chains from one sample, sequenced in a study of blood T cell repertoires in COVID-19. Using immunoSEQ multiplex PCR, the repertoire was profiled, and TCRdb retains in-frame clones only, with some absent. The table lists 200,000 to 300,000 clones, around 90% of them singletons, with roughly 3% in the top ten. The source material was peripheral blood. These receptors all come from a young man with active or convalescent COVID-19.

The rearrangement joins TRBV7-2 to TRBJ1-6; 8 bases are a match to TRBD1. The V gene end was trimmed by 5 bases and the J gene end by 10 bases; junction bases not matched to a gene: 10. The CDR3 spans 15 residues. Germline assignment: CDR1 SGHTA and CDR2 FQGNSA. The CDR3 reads CASSVPGQGESPLHF. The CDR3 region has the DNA TGTGCCAGCAGCGTTCCCGGACAGGGTGAATCACCCCTCCACTTT.

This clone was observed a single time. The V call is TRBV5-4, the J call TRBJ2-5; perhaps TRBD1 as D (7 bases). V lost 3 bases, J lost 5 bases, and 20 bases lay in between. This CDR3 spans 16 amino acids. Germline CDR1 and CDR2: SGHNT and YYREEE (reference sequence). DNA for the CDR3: TGTGCCAGCAGCTATCCTGGGACAGCGGGTAGGGAGACCCAGTACTTC. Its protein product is CASSYPGTAGRETQYF.

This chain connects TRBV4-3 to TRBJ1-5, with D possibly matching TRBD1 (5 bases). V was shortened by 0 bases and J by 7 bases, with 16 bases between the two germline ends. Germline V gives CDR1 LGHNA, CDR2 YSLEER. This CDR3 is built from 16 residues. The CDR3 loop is CASSQEWRGGGQPQHF. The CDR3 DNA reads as TGCGCCAGCAGCCAAGAGTGGAGGGGAGGAGGACAGCCCCAGCATTTT.

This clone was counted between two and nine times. As DNA, the CDR3 is TGCGCCAGCAGCCAAGATTGGGGGGTCACTGAAGCTTTCTTT. Amino acids: CASSQDWGVTEAFF. The rearrangement links TRBV4-3 to TRBJ1-1; D possibly corresponds to TRBD1 (5 bases). Trimming took off 0 bases at V and 4 bases at J, with 9 bases between the two ends. The CDR3 spans 14 residues. CDR1 is LGHNA, CDR2 YSLEER, per germline.

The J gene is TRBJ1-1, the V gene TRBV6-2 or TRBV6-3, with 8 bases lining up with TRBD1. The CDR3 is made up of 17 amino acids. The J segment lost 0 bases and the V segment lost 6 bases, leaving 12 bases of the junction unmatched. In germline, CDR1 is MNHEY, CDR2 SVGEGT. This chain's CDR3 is CASSPDRALVVNTEAFF. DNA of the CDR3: TGTGCCAGCAGCCCGGACAGGGCGTTGGTCGTGAACACTGAAGCTTTCTTT.

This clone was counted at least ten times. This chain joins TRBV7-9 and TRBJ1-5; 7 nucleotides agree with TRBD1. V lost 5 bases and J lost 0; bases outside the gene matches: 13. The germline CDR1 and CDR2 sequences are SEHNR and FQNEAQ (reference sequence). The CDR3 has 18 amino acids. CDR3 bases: TGTGCCAGCAGCGGAGACGGGGTTAACAGGGGTAGCAATCAGCCCCAGCATTTT. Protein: CASSGDGVNRGSNQPQHF.

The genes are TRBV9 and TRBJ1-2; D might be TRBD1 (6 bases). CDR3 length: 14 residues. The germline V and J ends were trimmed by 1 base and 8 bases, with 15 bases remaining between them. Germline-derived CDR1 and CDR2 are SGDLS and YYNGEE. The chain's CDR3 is CASSVTSGARGYTF. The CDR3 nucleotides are TGTGCCAGCAGCGTAACGTCAGGGGCAAGAGGCTACACCTTC. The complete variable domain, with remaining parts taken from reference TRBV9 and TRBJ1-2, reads DSGVTQTPKHLITATGQRVTLRCSPRSGDLSVYWYQQSLDQGLQFLIQYYNGEERAKGNILERFSAQQFPDLHSELNLSSLELGDSALYFCASSVTSGARGYTFGSGTRLTVV.

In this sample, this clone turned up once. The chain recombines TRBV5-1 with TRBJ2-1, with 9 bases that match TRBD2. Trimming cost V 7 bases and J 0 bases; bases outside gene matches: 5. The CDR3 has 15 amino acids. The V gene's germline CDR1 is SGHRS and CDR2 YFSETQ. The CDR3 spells CASLDSGGSYNEQFF. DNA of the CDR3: TGCGCCAGCCTAGATAGCGGGGGCTCCTACAATGAGCAGTTCTTC.

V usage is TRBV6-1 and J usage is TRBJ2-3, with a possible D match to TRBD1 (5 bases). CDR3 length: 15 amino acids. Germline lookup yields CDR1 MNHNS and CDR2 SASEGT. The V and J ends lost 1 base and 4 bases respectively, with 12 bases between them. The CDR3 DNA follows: TGTGCCAGCAGTGAAGTTCGGCAGGGCGCAGATACGCAGTATTTT. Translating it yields CASSEVRQGADTQYF.

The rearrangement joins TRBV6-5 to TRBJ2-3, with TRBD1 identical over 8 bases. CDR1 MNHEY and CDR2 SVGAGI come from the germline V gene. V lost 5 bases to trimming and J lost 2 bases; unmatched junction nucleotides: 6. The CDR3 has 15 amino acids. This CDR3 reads CASSRSTGDTDTQYF. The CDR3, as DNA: TGTGCCAGCAGTAGATCGACAGGGGACACAGATACGCAGTATTTT.

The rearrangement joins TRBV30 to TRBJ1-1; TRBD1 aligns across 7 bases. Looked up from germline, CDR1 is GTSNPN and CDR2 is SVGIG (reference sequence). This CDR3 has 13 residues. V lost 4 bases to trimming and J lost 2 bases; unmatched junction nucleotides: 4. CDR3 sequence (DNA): TGTGCCTGGACGAACAGGGGTAACACTGAAGCTTTCTTT. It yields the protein CAWTNRGNTEAFF. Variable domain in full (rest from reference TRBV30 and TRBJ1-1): SQTIHQWPATLVQPVGSPLSLECTVEGTSNPNLYWYRQAAGRGLQLLFYSVGIGQISSEVPQNLSASRPQDRQFILSSKKLLLSDSGFYLCAWTNRGNTEAFFGQGTRLTVV.

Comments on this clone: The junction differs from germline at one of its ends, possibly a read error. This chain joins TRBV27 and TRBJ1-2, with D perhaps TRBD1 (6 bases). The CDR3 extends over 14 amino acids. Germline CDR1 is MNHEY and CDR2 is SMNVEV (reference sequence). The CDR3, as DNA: TGTGCCAGTAGTTTCGGGGGGGCGAACTATGGCTACACCTTC. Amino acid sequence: CASSFGGANYGYTF.

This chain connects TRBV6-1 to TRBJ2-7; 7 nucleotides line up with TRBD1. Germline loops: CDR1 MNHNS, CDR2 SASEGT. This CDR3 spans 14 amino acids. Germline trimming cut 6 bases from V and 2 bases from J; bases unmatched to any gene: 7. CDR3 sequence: CASSRQGLTYEQYF. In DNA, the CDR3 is TGTGCCAGCAGCAGACAGGGCCTCACCTACGAGCAGTACTTC.

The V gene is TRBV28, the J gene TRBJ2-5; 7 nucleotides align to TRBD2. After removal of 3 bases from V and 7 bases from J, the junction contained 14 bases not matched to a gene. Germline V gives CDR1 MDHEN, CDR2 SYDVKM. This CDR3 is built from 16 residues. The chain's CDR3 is CASSLGGSGLVGTQYF. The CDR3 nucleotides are TGTGCCAGCAGTTTGGGGGGTAGCGGGCTCGTGGGGACCCAGTACTTC.

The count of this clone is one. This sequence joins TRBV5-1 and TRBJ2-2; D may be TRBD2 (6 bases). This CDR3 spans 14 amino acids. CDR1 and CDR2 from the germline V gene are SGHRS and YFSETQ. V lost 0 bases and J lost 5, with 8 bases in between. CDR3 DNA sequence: TGCGCCAGCAGCTTGGTCGGGAGTACCGGGGAGCTGTTTTTT. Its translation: CASSLVGSTGELFF.

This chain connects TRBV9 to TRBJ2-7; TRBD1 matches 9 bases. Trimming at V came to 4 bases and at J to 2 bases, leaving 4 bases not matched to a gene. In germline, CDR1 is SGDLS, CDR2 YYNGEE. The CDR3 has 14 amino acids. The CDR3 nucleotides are TGTGCCAGCAGCAGTGGGACAGGGACCTACGAGCAGTACTTC. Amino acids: CASSSGTGTYEQYF.

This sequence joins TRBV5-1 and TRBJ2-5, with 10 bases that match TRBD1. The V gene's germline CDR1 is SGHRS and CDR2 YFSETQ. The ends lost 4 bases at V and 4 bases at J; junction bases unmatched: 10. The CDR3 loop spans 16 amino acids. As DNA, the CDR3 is TGCGCCAGCAGCCTGCTGGGGACAGGGGTAACAGAGACCCAGTACTTC. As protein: CASSLLGTGVTETQYF.

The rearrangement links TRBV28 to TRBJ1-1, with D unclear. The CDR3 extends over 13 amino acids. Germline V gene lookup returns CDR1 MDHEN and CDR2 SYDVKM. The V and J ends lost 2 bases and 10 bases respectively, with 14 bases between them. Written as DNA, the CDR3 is TGTGCCAGCAGTTTAAGGGAGGGCCGCGGAGCTTTCTTT. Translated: CASSLREGRGAFF.

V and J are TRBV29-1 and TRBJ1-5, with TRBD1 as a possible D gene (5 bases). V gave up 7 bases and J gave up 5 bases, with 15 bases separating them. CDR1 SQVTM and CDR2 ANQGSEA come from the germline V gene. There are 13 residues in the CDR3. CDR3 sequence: CSGMTAIDQPQHF. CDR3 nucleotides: TGCAGCGGAATGACAGCGATCGATCAGCCCCAGCATTTT.

The CDR3 protein is CASSPGGAREKLFF. CDR3 bases: TGTGCCAGCAGTCCCGGGGGGGCGCGGGAAAAACTGTTTTTT. J is TRBJ1-4 and V is TRBV6-5; D is perhaps TRBD1 (6 bases). Germline CDR1 and CDR2: MNHEY and SVGAGI. The CDR3 runs to 14 residues. Deletions cut 5 bases from V and 8 bases from J, with 15 bases between.

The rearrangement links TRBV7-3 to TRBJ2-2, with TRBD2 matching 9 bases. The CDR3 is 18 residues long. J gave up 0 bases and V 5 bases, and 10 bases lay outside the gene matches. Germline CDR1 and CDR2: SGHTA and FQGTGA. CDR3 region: CASSPTLTSGTNTGELFF. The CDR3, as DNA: TGTGCCAGCAGCCCCACCCTGACTAGCGGAACGAACACCGGGGAGCTGTTTTTT.

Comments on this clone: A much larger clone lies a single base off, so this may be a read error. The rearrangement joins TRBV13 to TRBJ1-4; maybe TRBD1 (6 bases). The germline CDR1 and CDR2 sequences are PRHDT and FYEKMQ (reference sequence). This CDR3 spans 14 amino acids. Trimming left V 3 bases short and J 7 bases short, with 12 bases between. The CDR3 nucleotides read TGTGCCAGCAGCTTGGGGGGGCTCGGTGAAAAACTGTTTTTT. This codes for CASSLGGLGEKLFF. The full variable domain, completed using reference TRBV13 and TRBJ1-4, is AAGVIQSPRHLIKEKRETATLKCYPIPRHDTVYWYQQGPGQDPQFLISFYEKMQSDKGSIPDRFSAQQFSDYHSELNMSSLELGDSALYFCASSLGGLGEKLFFGSGTQLSVL.

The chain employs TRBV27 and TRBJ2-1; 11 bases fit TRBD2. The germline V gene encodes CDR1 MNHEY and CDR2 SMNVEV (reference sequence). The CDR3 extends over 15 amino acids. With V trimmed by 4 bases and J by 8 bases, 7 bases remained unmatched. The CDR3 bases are TGTGCCAGCAGTTGGGAACTAGCGGGAGTCTATGAGCAGTTCTTC. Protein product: CASSWELAGVYEQFF.